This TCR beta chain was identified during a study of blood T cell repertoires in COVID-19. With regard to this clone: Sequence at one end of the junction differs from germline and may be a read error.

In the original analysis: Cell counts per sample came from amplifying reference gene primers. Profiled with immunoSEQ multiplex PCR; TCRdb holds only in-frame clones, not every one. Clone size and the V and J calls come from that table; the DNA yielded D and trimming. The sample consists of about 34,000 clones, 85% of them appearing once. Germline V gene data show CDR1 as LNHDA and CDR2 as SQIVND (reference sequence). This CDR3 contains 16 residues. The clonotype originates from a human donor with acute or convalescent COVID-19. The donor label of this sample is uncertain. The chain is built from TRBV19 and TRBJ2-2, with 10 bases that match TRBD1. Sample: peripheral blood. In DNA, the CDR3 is TGTGCCAGTAGTACAAGACAGGGGGCGAAGACCGGGGAGCTGTTTTTT. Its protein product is CASSTRQGAKTGELFF. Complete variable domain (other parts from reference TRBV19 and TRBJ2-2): DGGITQSPKYLFRKEGQNVTLSCEQNLNHDAMYWYRQDPGQGLRLIYYSQIVNDFQKGDIAEGYSVSREKKESFPLTVTSAQKNPTAFYLCASSTRQGAKTGELFFGEGSRLTVL.